The 4 T cell receptor beta chains in this list originate from one sample, sequenced in a study of immune cell composition in non-small cell lung cancer. Method: immunoSEQ multiplex PCR; TCRdb's copy keeps in-frame clones and lacks some. The data show some 3,100 clones, with roughly 70% seen just once and about 15% held by the top ten. Normal lung sampling was at least 3 cm from the tumour, as distant as possible. These data also formed part of another study, on CD4 T cells in lung cancer.

What was sequenced was non-adjacent lung tissue. Receptors originate from a human donor with non-small cell lung cancer.

The chain recombines TRBV7-9 with TRBJ2-2, with 10 bases fitting TRBD2. Trimming cost V 1 base and J 5 bases; bases outside gene matches: 10. CDR3 length: 18 amino acids. CDR1 and CDR2 from the germline V gene are SEHNR and FQNEAQ (reference sequence). The CDR3 is CASSLDSLVAGGTGELFF. Written as DNA, the CDR3 is TGTGCCAGCAGCTTAGATTCGCTTGTAGCGGGAGGAACCGGGGAGCTGTTTTTT.

This sequence joins TRBV19 and TRBJ1-1, with D tentatively TRBD1 (5 bases). V lost 8 bases and J lost 1, with 20 bases in between. This CDR3 comprises 16 residues. Germline V gives CDR1 LNHDA, CDR2 SQIVND (reference sequence). The CDR3 DNA follows: TGTGCCAGTCATCGACCCGGACGGGGGGAGAACACTGAAGCTTTCTTT. Translated: CASHRPGRGENTEAFF. Using reference TRBV19 and TRBJ1-1 for the parts outside the CDR3, the full variable domain is DGGITQSPKYLFRKEGQNVTLSCEQNLNHDAMYWYRQDPGQGLRLIYYSQIVNDFQKGDIAEGYSVSREKKESFPLTVTSAQKNPTAFYLCASHRPGRGENTEAFFGQGTRLTVV.

The chain carries TRBV9 and TRBJ2-5, with TRBD2 identical over 8 bases. V trimming: 0 bases; J trimming: 5 bases; junction bases outside the gene matches: 9. Germline CDR1 and CDR2: SGDLS and YYNGEE. This CDR3 has 16 amino acids. CDR3: CASSVAHGRAGETQYF. The DNA for the CDR3 is TGTGCCAGCAGCGTAGCGCACGGGAGGGCCGGGGAGACCCAGTACTTC.

V and J are TRBV7-3 and TRBJ2-7; 8 bases line up with TRBD2. The trim removed 3 bases at V and 4 bases at J, leaving 5 bases unmatched. The length of the CDR3 is 14 residues. Germline lookup yields CDR1 SGHTA and CDR2 FQGTGA. The CDR3, as DNA: TGTGCCAGCAGCTTTGCGGGAGGTAAGTACGAGCAGTACGTC. Its translation is CASSFAGGKYEQYV.